This is a list of T cell receptor beta chains from one sample in a study of shared clonotypes between healthy human individuals. Method: immunoSEQ multiplex PCR; TCRdb's copy keeps in-frame clones and lacks some. The sample has about 1,800,000 clones, about 94% seen once. The sequencing sample was made of naive CD8+ T cells sorted from blood. These receptors were collected from a man between 18 and 35 years old in good health. The CDR3 runs from the conserved cysteine through the conserved F or W. A D gene is named only where the DNA matches it firmly. Rows give clone size only sometimes, using once, few, many, or a class for an expanded clone.

TRBV7-9,TRBJ2-7,TRBD1,NA,CAILGQAYEQYF,TGTGCCATCCTAGGACAGGCCTACGAGCAGTACTTC
TRBV15,TRBJ1-2,NA,NA,CATSTPVEEANYGYTF,TGTGCCACCAGCACCCCAGTGGAGGAGGCTAACTATGGCTACACCTTC
TRBV5-1,TRBJ2-7,TRBD1,once,CASSAGQGGSYEQYF,TGCGCCAGCAGCGCGGGACAGGGTGGCTCCTACGAGCAGTACTTC
TRBV9,TRBJ1-2,NA,few,CASSVGVSPYGYTF,TGTGCCAGCAGCGTAGGGGTCAGTCCATATGGCTACACCTTC
TRBV7-6,TRBJ1-1,NA,NA,CASSPRGGRDEAFF,TGTGCCAGCAGCCCCAGAGGGGGTCGCGATGAAGCTTTCTTT
TRBV6-1,TRBJ2-1,NA,NA,CASSGGNEQFF,TGTGCCAGCAGTGGGGGTAATGAGCAGTTCTTC
TRBV10-3,TRBJ2-7,NA,NA,CAISESGASYEQYF,TGTGCCATCAGTGAGTCGGGGGCGTCCTACGAGCAGTACTTC
TRBV2,TRBJ2-3,NA,NA,CASSDGAVTDTQYF,TGTGCCAGCAGTGATGGGGCAGTTACAGATACGCAGTATTTT
TRBV4-3,TRBJ1-4,NA,NA,CASSQDQAKLFF,TGCGCCAGCAGCCAAGATCAAGCAAAACTGTTTTTT
TRBV6-1,TRBJ2-7,NA,NA,CASSEAWTTSYEQYF,TGTGCCAGCAGTGAAGCTTGGACGACCTCCTACGAGCAGTACTTC
TRBV13,TRBJ2-6,NA,NA,CASSLATLATGANVLTF,TGTGCCAGCAGCTTAGCTACCCTAGCTACCGGGGCCAACGTCCTGACTTTC
TRBV27,TRBJ2-5,NA,NA,CASSLFRGGETQYF,TGTGCCAGCAGTTTATTCAGGGGTGGAGAGACCCAGTACTTC
TRBV28,TRBJ1-6,TRBD1,NA,CASSLGIGTASSTGSYNSPLHF,TGTGCCAGCAGTTTAGGGATAGGGACAGCCTCGTCTACGGGCTCCTATAATTCACCCCTCCACTTT
TRBV25-1,TRBJ2-7,NA,NA,CASSDVPDSAVYEQYF,TGTGCCAGCAGTGATGTGCCCGACAGTGCTGTCTACGAGCAGTACTTC
TRBV6-5,TRBJ2-5,NA,NA,CASSPDGQIKTQYF,TGTGCCAGCAGCCCAGACGGACAGATAAAGACCCAGTACTTC
TRBV9,TRBJ2-1,NA,once,CASSVGTGLSSYNEQFF,TGTGCCAGCAGCGTAGGAACGGGATTAAGCTCCTACAATGAGCAGTTCTTC
TRBV5-4,TRBJ2-1,NA,NA,CASSGAESSYNEQFF,TGTGCCAGCAGCGGGGCCGAGAGCTCCTACAATGAGCAGTTCTTC
TRBV5-6,TRBJ1-5,NA,NA,CASSLRDGGKHF,TGTGCCAGCAGCTTGAGGGACGGTGGGAAACATTTT
TRBV27,TRBJ1-4,TRBD1,NA,CASSSVDRTGPFIEKLFF,TGTGCCAGCAGTTCCGTAGATCGGACAGGGCCTTTCATTGAAAAACTGTTTTTT
TRBV6-6,TRBJ2-7,NA,NA,CASSYGGGPGDEQYF,TGTGCCAGCAGTTACGGGGGGGGGCCGGGCGACGAGCAGTACTTC
TRBV5-1,TRBJ1-2,NA,NA,CASSLEQGYLYGYTF,TGCGCCAGCAGCTTGGAACAGGGTTATCTCTATGGCTACACCTTC
TRBV27,TRBJ2-6,NA,NA,CASSLVSFSGANVLTF,TGTGCCAGCAGTCTCGTGAGCTTCTCTGGGGCCAACGTCCTGACTTTC
TRBV7-6,TRBJ2-3,NA,NA,CASSLGLGTDTQYF,TGTGCCAGCAGCTTAGGGCTAGGCACAGATACGCAGTATTTT
TRBV7-2,TRBJ2-4,NA,NA,CASSLDGNQAKNIQYF,TGTGCCAGCAGCTTAGATGGCAACCAGGCCAAAAACATTCAGTACTTC
TRBV15,TRBJ2-5,NA,NA,CATSESPGTQYF,TGTGCCACCAGCGAGTCCCCGGGGACCCAGTACTTC
TRBV28,TRBJ1-2,NA,NA,CASSPRQVDGYTF,TGTGCCAGCAGTCCGAGACAGGTTGATGGCTACACCTTC
TRBV7-3,TRBJ2-1,TRBD2,NA,CASSLAGGTYNEQFF,TGTGCCAGCAGCTTAGCGGGGGGCACCTACAATGAGCAGTTCTTC
TRBV13,TRBJ2-1,NA,NA,CASSLAAAPGNEQFF,TGTGCCAGCAGCTTAGCGGCGGCACCGGGGAATGAGCAGTTCTTC
TRBV5-1,TRBJ2-3,NA,NA,CASSLRTVRNTDTQYF,TGCGCCAGCAGCCTAAGAACTGTCCGTAACACAGATACGCAGTATTTT
TRBV9,TRBJ2-7,TRBD2,NA,CASSVGLAETYEQYF,TGTGCCAGCAGCGTAGGACTAGCAGAAACCTACGAGCAGTACTTC
TRBV28,TRBJ1-1,NA,NA,CASSFLWAGNTEAFF,TGTGCCAGCAGTTTTTTATGGGCGGGGAACACTGAAGCTTTCTTT
TRBV7-8,TRBJ1-2,NA,NA,CASSSPEGYGYTF,TGTGCCAGCAGCTCCCCCGAGGGCTATGGCTACACCTTC